This section outlines one T cell receptor beta chain sequence together with its context. What it binds is not known. The sample belongs to a study of CD8+ T cells in alopecia areata. Whole-study context: Treated patients took oral tofacitinib at 5 to 10 mg twice daily. Study results and caveats: Shared TCR sequences were less clear between patients than in mice, possibly partly from HLA diversity. Among the cells sequenced in scalp samples are also the resident alphabeta T cells of normal skin.

V was pared by 4 bases and J by 10 bases, with 14 bases between. Germline values: CDR1 GTSNPN, CDR2 SVGIG (reference sequence). This CDR3 is built from 12 residues. From alopecia areata patients, lesional scalp punch biopsies and peripheral blood were collected. Once RNA had been extracted, it was reverse transcribed into cDNA to act as the sequencing template. Clones were sequenced by immunoSEQ multiplex PCR, and TCRdb holds only the in-frame ones, with some missing. This table has 150,000 to 200,000 clones, 50% to 75% appearing once. The material was CD4+ T cells sorted from blood, obtained at week 0. This receptor was identified in a human donor with alopecia areata. The genes are TRBV30 and TRBJ2-1; perhaps TRBD2 as D (6 bases). DNA of the CDR3: TGTGCCTGGACCCCCGGACGGGGGGAGCAGTTCTTC. The encoded protein is CAWTPGRGEQFF.